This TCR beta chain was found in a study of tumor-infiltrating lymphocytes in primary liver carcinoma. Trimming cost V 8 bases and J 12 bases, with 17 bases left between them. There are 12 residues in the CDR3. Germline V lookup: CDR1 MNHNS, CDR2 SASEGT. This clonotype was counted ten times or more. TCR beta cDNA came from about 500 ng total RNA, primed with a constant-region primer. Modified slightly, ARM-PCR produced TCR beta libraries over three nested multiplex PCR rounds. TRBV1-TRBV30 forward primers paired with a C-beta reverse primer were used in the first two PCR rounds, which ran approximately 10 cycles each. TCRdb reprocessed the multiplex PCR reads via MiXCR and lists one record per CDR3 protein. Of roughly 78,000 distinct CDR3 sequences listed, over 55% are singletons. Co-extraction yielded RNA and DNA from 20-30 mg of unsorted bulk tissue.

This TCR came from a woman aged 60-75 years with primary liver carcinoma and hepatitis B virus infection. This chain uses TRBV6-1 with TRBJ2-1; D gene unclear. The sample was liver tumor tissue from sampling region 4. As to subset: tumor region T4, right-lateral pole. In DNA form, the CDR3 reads TGTGCCAGCCTGCTCGGGTCGGGTGGGCAGTTCTTC. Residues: CASLLGSGGQFF.